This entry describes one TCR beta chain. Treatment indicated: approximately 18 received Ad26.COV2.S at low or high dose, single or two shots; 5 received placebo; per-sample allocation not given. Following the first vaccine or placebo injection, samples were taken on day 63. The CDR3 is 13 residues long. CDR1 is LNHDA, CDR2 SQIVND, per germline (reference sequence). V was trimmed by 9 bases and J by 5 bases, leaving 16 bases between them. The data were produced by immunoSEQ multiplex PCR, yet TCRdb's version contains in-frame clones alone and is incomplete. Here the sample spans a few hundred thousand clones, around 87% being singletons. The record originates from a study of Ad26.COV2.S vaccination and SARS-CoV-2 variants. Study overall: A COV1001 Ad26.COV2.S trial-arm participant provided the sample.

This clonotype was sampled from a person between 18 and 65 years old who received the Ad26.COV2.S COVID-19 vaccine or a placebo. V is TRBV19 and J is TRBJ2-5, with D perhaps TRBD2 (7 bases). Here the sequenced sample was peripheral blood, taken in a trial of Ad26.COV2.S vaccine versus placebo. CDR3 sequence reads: CASRLAGAETQYF. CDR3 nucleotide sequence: TGTGCCAGCCGACTTGCGGGGGCGGAGACCCAGTACTTC.